The clone carrying this T cell receptor (beta chain) came up a few times. In germline, CDR1 is SGDLS, CDR2 YYNGEE. The V end lost 7 bases, the J end lost 7 bases, and 12 bases lay between the germline ends. CDR3 length equals 12 residues. Generated by immunoSEQ multiplex PCR, the TCRdb table keeps only in-frame clones and is missing some. The sample includes roughly 76,000 clones, about 91% seen only once; the top ten take 0.3% to 0.45%. The sample belongs to a study of technical replicates of blood from a handful of donors. This receptor was taken from a human donor in good health. Some clones in this sample may be carry-over from other donors' samples. The chain joins TRBV9 to TRBJ2-1, with D perhaps TRBD2 (5 bases). Sequenced input: T cells isolated from PBMCs. The CDR3 DNA follows: TGTGCCAGCGGACTTGTGGGGAATGAGCAGTTCTTC. Its translation: CASGLVGNEQFF.